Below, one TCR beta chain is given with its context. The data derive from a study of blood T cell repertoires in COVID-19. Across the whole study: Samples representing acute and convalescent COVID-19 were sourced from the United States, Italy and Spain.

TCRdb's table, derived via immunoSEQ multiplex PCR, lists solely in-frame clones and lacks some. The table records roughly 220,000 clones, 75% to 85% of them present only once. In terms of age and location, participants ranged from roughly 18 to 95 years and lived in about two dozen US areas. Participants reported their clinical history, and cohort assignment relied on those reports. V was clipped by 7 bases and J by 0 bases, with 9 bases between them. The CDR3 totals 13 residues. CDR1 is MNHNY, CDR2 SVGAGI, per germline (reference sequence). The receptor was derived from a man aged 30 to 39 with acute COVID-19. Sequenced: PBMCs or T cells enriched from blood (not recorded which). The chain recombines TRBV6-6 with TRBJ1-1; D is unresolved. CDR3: CASIGEMNTEAFF. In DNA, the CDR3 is TGTGCCAGCATTGGAGAGATGAACACTGAAGCTTTCTTT.